The entry below describes one TCR beta chain. It has no known antigen specificity. Base qualities are not at hand, and no much larger clone is one base apart. The source of the sample is a study of long-term antiretroviral therapy in people with HIV (dated by TCRdb to between 2021 and 2024). Concerning the study at large: The earliest samples were collected approximately a decade before the 2015 WHO recommendation for immediate ART, a period when ART was typically delayed until CD4 counts fell. A retrospective serial study tested whether changes in peripheral blood TRB repertoire composition and diversity were associated with ART initiation and durable HIV suppression. A total of 192 cryopreserved PBMC samples came from approximately 30 adults with confirmed HIV infection and were collected serially over a mean of roughly 6 years (range 1-12). Of the 25 to 30 participants with HIV, about a dozen were female. No cross-contamination during QIAcube processing turned up in test extractions that ran a monoclonal T-cell line alongside around 32 polyclonal samples. The paper's findings and limits, for the study overall: Samples dated from the mid-2000s to the late 2010s, and the ART regimens used may be less effective than current ones. CDR3 length ranges in HIV repertoires were narrower than in controls, and network structure suggested an antigen-experienced repertoire with only a slight naive shift after ART. Because cell numbers in pre-ART samples were limited, unsorted PBMC were profiled instead of sorted CD4+ and CD8+ T cells. ART initiation was associated with a significant increase in TRB diversity, but diversity stayed significantly below transplant donor controls even after long-term ART. Inferences about post-ART repertoire changes are limited because no data were available on ART adherence, viral resistance or therapy changes. Limited PBMC availability meant only the TCR beta chain was sequenced, without alpha chain pairing. Expanded TRB clones identified before ART initiation dominated the repertoire at all time points, although this dominance fluctuated and declined in many PLHIV after ART.

The immunoSEQ hsTCRB v3.0 assay was used at survey level resolution for TRB variable region sequencing. TRB sequencing targeted a depth of about 35,000-55,000 T-cell genomes per sample. TRB libraries were pooled and sequenced on an Illumina MiSeq using a v3 150-cycle kit. The original pipeline was this. Analysis of repertoires was carried out in R inside a reproducible Nextflow workflow spanning QC, data transformation and analysis. LymphoSeq2, an R package for exploring AIRR-Seq data, was used to implement custom analyses. A few samples that produced fewer than 5000 total TRB sequences were removed, so 188 HIV repertoires were analyzed. Among the 190 or so HIV repertoires that were kept, some 61 were collected before ART initiation and more than 120 were collected after ART initiation. Each repertoire was downsampled to 5000 TRB nucleotide sequences, and summary statistics were averaged across 100 downsampling iterations. Only TRB sequences with CDR3 regions of at least seven amino acids were retained for analysis. Diversity was assessed using a clonality score derived from Shannon entropy and using the Gini coefficient. In the repertoire networks, any two of the top 5000 CDR3 amino acid sequences were connected whenever the two sequences differed by an edit distance of one. GLIPH2 predicted antigen specificity groups and MHC restriction for TRB CDR3 amino acid sequences. Known CMV, EBV, HIV or tissue antigen associations were flagged by matching CDR3 amino acid sequences against VDJdb and McPAS-TCR. Pre-ART, post-ART and control groups were compared with Wilcoxon signed-rank tests and Holm-Bonferroni correction. The table was pulled from immuneACCESS by TCRdb, which kept in-frame rearrangements only. Such tables lose some clones; where checked, under half of the loss comes from unresolved V genes, and the rest has no known cause. D and trimming come from the DNA, and the V and J calls and clone size come from that table. Counted in this sample were almost 35,000 clones; 90% to 95% of them appeared once. The ten largest clones take up approximately 3.7% of the sample.

Inclusion was restricted to participants for whom at least one PBMC sample before ART initiation and at least two post-ART samples were available. Treatment was received in the United States of America by all participants with HIV. Before DNA extraction, cryopreserved samples of roughly 0.85-11 million PBMC were thawed and then washed. At the time of the earliest PBMC sample, participants with HIV were aged between about 20 and 60 years. PBMC samples were contributed by each participant from 1-4 timepoints before ART initiation and 2-8 timepoints after ART initiation, with a median of 7 samples. Serial HIV viral load, CD4+ T-cell count, ART history and demographic data were obtained for every participant. Genomic DNA was extracted from unsorted PBMC with a Qiagen kit on a QIAcube, with processing performed in batches of 12 samples. Trimming leaves V shorter by 5 bases and J shorter by 2 bases, with the junction holding 5 bases beyond the gene matches. The CDR3 runs 14 amino acids, cysteine and phenylalanine included. The retained sequence is limited to the CDR3, 42 bases, with the frame set at the first base. CDR1 and CDR2 (MNHEY, SVGAGI) derive from the germline V gene.

The specimen comprised unsorted PBMCs, sampled more than 5 years after starting antiretroviral therapy. The clonotype was recovered from a woman aged 50 to 65 with HIV. The chain is assembled from TRBV6-5 and TRBJ2-7, and 8 junctional nucleotides match TRBD1. CDR3 protein: CASSTGQGPYEQYF. The nucleotide sequence is TGTGCCAGCAGTACCGGACAGGGTCCCTACGAGCAGTACTTC.